Below, 8 T cell receptor beta chains from the same sample are listed, as sequenced in a study of blood T cells in healthy people across ages (dated by TCRdb to the mid-2010s). Libraries were constructed by 5' RACE. The instrument was an Illumina HiSeq 2500. A second PCR of about 7 to 12 cycles was run with a J-beta primer mix and a sample-barcoded 5' primer. TCRdb reanalyzed the raw reads on its own, using fastp at Q25 for trimming and MiXCR for clone calling, and kept in-frame beta chains. Each CDR3 protein appears once, grouped with its most common genes and DNA. The sample data list 1.5 million to 2 million distinct CDR3 sequences, and around 50% of these were observed just once. Around 2.1% of the sample is taken by the ten largest. The sequenced sample was blood. These receptors all stem from a woman between 40 and 55 years old in good health.

The chain links TRBV20-1 to TRBJ1-2; D uncertain. The CDR3 has 13 amino acids. The germline gives CDR1 DFQATT, CDR2 SNEGSKA (reference sequence). Between the trimmed V and J ends, which lost 1 base and 4 bases, there was a span of 10 bases. This chain's CDR3 is CSARASGIYGYTF. CDR3 DNA: TGCAGTGCTAGAGCATCCGGGATCTATGGCTACACCTTC.

The chain has TRBV29-1 and TRBJ2-5; D is uncertain. The CDR3 runs to 9 residues. CDR1 and CDR2 (germline): SQVTM, ANQGSEA. Trimming cost V 3 bases and J 7 bases, with 3 bases left between them. The CDR3 region has the DNA TGCAGCGTTGACCGGACCCAGTACTTC. It codes for CSVDRTQYF.

This clonotype occurred a few times. This chain uses TRBV25-1 with TRBJ2-7; D is unresolved. The CDR3 is 14 residues long. Germline CDR1 reads MGHDK; CDR2 reads SYGVNS. Deletions cut 3 bases from V and 7 bases from J, with 16 bases between. The CDR3 DNA is TGTGCCAGCAGTGAGGGTTCAAGGTTAACGGAGCAGTACTTC. Amino acid sequence: CASSEGSRLTEQYF.

The V call is TRBV11-1, the J call TRBJ2-5; the match to TRBD2 covers 11 bases. Germline CDR1 and CDR2: SGHAT and FQDESV (reference sequence). The CDR3 contains 18 residues. J gave up 2 bases and V 2 bases, and 10 bases lay outside the gene matches. CDR3 DNA sequence: TGTGCCAGCAGCTTAACAAAACTACTAGCGGGGGTGCAAGAGACCCAGTACTTC. It yields the protein CASSLTKLLAGVQETQYF.

This clonotype has only a few counts. The chain is built from TRBV20-1 and TRBJ2-7; 8 bases match TRBD1. TRBJ2-5 matches the DNA end more closely, so the J call is doubtful. Germline values: CDR1 DFQATT, CDR2 SNEGSKA (reference sequence). CDR3 length: 16 amino acids. CDR3 coding DNA: TGCAGTGCTAGACCTTTAGGACAGGGCCTAACGGAGACCCAGTACTTC. Translation gives CSARPLGQGLTETQYF.

A single count supports this clonotype. Germline and junction disagree at one end, which may indicate a read error. The rearrangement uses TRBV28 and TRBJ2-5; D ambiguous. This CDR3 is built from 15 residues. Per germline, CDR1 MDHEN and CDR2 SYDVKM. As DNA, the CDR3 is TGTGCCAGCAGTTTAGGGTCCACAGCAGGAGAGACCCGGTACTTC. This sequence encodes CASSLGSTAGETRYF. The variable domain in full, completed from reference TRBV28 and TRBJ2-5, reads DVKVTQSSRYLVKRTGEKVFLECVQDMDHENMFWYRQDPGLGLRLIYFSYDVKMKEKGDIPEGYSVSREKKERFSLILESASTNQTSMYLCASSLGSTAGETRYFGPGTRLLVL.

This clonotype was seen a handful of times. The gene calls are TRBV7-8 and TRBJ2-1; TRBD2 matches 8 bases. The CDR3 runs to 16 residues. Germline lookup yields CDR1 SGHVS and CDR2 FQNEAQ. The V segment lost 3 bases and the J segment 2 bases; nucleotides outside the gene matches: 6. CDR3 residues: CASSFPRAGAYNEQFF. The DNA of the CDR3 is TGTGCCAGCAGCTTCCCCCGAGCGGGGGCCTACAATGAGCAGTTCTTC. The entire variable domain, with the rest obtained from reference TRBV7-8 and TRBJ2-1, is as follows: GAGVSQSPRYKVAKRGQDVALRCDPISGHVSLFWYQQALGQGPEFLTYFQNEAQLDKSGLPSDRFFAERPEGSVSTLKIQRTQQEDSAVYLCASSFPRAGAYNEQFFGPGTRLTVL.

This clonotype was found many times. This sequence joins TRBV6-5 and TRBJ2-1; D is uncertain. CDR3 length: 13 residues. The V end was cut by 3 bases, the J end by 1 base, with 4 bases between. CDR1 is MNHEY, CDR2 SVGAGI, per germline. The CDR3 DNA follows: TGTGCCAGCAGTTATCGGTCCTACAATGAGCAGTTCTTC. It codes for CASSYRSYNEQFF.